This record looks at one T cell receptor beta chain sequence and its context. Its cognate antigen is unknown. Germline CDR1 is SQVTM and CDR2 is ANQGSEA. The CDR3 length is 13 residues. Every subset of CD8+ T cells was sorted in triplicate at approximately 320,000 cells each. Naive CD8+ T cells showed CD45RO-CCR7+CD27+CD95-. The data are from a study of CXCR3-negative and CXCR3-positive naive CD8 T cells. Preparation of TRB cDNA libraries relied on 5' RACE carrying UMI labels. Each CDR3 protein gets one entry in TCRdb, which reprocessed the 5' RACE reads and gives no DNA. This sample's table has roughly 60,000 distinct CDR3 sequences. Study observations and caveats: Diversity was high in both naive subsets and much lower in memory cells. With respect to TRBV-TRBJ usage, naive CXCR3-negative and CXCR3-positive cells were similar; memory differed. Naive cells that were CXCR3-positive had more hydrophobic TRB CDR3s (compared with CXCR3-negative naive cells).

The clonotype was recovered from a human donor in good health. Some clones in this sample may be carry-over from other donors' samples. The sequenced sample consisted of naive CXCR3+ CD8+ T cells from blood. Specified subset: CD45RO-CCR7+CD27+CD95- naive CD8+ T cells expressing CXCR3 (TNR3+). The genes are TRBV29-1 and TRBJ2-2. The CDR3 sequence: CLGISANTGELFF.